This T cell receptor beta chain was profiled in a study of cytomegalovirus exposure and HLA in healthy donors. Findings and caveats of the study: Researchers reported from a later analysis that most CMV-associated TCR beta chains appeared HLA-restricted.

To note about this clone: Antigen: not known. The germline gene is not matched at one end of the junction; a read error may be the cause.

PCR employed 60 Vbeta and 13 Jbeta primers. Assay used: immunoSEQ multiplex PCR; TCRdb lists only in-frame clones, some missing. The repertoire holds under 250,000 clones, with roughly 78% as singletons. The V gene's germline CDR1 is SGHRS and CDR2 YFSETQ. This CDR3 has 16 amino acids. This clonotype was obtained from a boy between 5 and 17 years old in good health and CMV-seronegative. Sequencing input: PBMCs. The rearrangement joins TRBV5-1 to TRBJ2-2; the D gene is possibly TRBD1 (6 bases). The CDR3 sequence: CASSLPGHSNTGKLFF. The CDR3 DNA follows: TGCGCCAGCAGCCTCCCGGGACATTCGAACACCGGGAAGCTGTTTTTT.